The T cell receptor (beta chain) under discussion was sequenced for a study of blood T cell repertoires in COVID-19. The wider study: There were acute and convalescent COVID-19 samples, and they came from the United States, Italy and Spain.

CDR3 length: 13 amino acids. The V end lost 3 bases, the J end lost 3 bases, and 9 bases lay between the germline ends. Some clones are missing from TCRdb's copy, which holds only in-frame ones; the method was immunoSEQ multiplex PCR. The data show approximately 190,000 clones, 75% to 85% seen once. This chain uses TRBV12-3 or TRBV12-4 with TRBJ2-7, with D possibly being TRBD1 (6 bases). The sequencing sample was made of peripheral blood. The receptor comes from a man between 60 and 75 years old with acute or convalescent COVID-19. The CDR3 protein is CASSFGQIYEQYF. The CDR3 DNA reads TGTGCCAGCAGTTTCGGACAGATCTACGAGCAGTACTTC.